A single sample is the source of the 29 T cell receptor beta chains below, sequenced in a study of beta chain features in type 1 diabetes. All of the isolated RNA was reverse transcribed, so expressed TCRB transcripts were sequenced. Using immunoSEQ multiplex PCR, the repertoire was profiled, and TCRdb retains in-frame clones only, with some absent. The sample consists of 300,000 to 350,000 clones, 8% of them appearing once. Material: central memory CD4+ T cells from blood. These receptors were taken from a woman aged 18-30 years in good health.

The chain uses TRBV5-1 and TRBJ2-5; TRBD1 aligns across 10 bases. The CDR3 loop spans 15 amino acids. Germline-derived CDR1 and CDR2 are SGHRS and YFSETQ. J gave up 4 bases and V 4 bases, and 7 bases lay outside the gene matches. Here the CDR3 DNA reads TGCGCCAGCAGCCCCGGGACAGGGGAATCAGAGACCCAGTACTTC. It encodes CASSPGTGESETQYF.

This clone was detected a few times. The rearrangement uses TRBV7-9 and TRBJ2-1; 11 bases fit TRBD2. CDR1 is SEHNR, CDR2 FQNEAQ, per germline (reference sequence). The junction had 12 bases not matched to a gene; V was cut back by 10 bases and J by 7 bases. CDR3 length: 15 amino acids. The CDR3 sequence is CATRLRTSGRNEQFF. In DNA form, the CDR3 reads TGTGCCACTAGGCTCAGGACTAGCGGGCGGAATGAGCAGTTCTTC.

This sequence joins TRBV9 and TRBJ2-1; D is possibly TRBD1 or TRBD2 (5 bases each). CDR1 SGDLS and CDR2 YYNGEE come from the germline V gene. This CDR3 region has 16 residues. The ends were cut back, 1 base at V and 0 bases at J, with 11 bases in the middle. CDR3 nucleotides: TGTGCCAGCAGCGTACGGGCAGGGAGCTCCTACAATGAGCAGTTCTTC. The encoded protein is CASSVRAGSSYNEQFF.

This sequence joins TRBV6-6 and TRBJ2-7; D is possibly TRBD1 or TRBD2 (5 bases each). The CDR3 runs 12 residues. Germline V gene data show CDR1 as MNHNY and CDR2 as SVGAGI (reference sequence). The V end was cut by 8 bases, the J end by 2 bases, with 10 bases between. The CDR3 here is CASSSRAYEQYF. The CDR3 DNA sequence: TGTGCCAGCTCTAGCAGGGCCTACGAGCAGTACTTC.

This chain uses TRBV7-9 with TRBJ2-6; D gene unclear. Germline V gives CDR1 SEHNR, CDR2 FQNEAQ (reference sequence). The CDR3 totals 14 residues. V lost 5 bases, J lost 4 bases, and 9 bases lay in between. CDR3 protein: CASSPNLGANVLTF. CDR3 nucleotides: TGTGCCAGCAGCCCCAACTTAGGGGCCAACGTCCTGACTTTC.

This clone was detected only a few times. The chain employs TRBV27 and TRBJ1-5; D is uncertain. Germline CDR1 MNHEY, CDR2 SMNVEV (reference sequence). There are 12 residues in the CDR3. Trimming took off 6 bases at V and 12 bases at J, with 15 bases between the two ends. In nucleotides, the CDR3 is TGTGCCAGCAGGCCAAGGGAAGGTCGCCAGCATTTT. Translated, it gives CASRPREGRQHF.

This rearrangement joins TRBV9 to TRBJ1-3; 11 nucleotides line up with TRBD1. V was pared by 4 bases and J by 3 bases, with 3 bases of the junction left unmatched. The CDR3 contains 15 residues. The germline CDR1 and CDR2 sequences are SGDLS and YYNGEE. CDR3 in DNA: TGTGCCAGCAGCCTGGGGACAGGGGGTGGAAACACCATATATTTT. As protein: CASSLGTGGGNTIYF.

This clone was seen a few times. The rearrangement uses TRBV9 and TRBJ2-5, with a possible D match to TRBD2 (6 bases). The V end was cut by 4 bases, the J end by 2 bases, with 15 bases between. The V gene's germline CDR1 is SGDLS and CDR2 YYNGEE. The CDR3 length is 15 residues. The CDR3 DNA sequence: TGTGCCAGCAGCCCCTCGCCGGGGGTACAAGAGACCCAGTACTTC. This encodes CASSPSPGVQETQYF. Looking up the rest from reference TRBV9 and TRBJ2-5 gives the full variable domain: DSGVTQTPKHLITATGQRVTLRCSPRSGDLSVYWYQQSLDQGLQFLIQYYNGEERAKGNILERFSAQQFPDLHSELNLSSLELGDSALYFCASSPSPGVQETQYFGPGTRLLVL.

The V gene is TRBV5-1, the J gene TRBJ2-3; 7 bases match TRBD2. J gave up 2 bases and V 2 bases, and 11 bases lay outside the gene matches. CDR3 length: 17 amino acids. Germline-derived CDR1 and CDR2 are SGHRS and YFSETQ. The CDR3 nucleotides read TGCGCCAGCAGCTTAATCCCGCTAGCGGTGAACACAGATACGCAGTATTTT. It is translated as CASSLIPLAVNTDTQYF.

This sequence joins TRBV5-1 and TRBJ2-1, with TRBD1 as a possible D gene (6 bases). V was pared by 0 bases and J by 0 bases, with 10 bases between. In germline, CDR1 is SGHRS, CDR2 YFSETQ. The CDR3 is 16 amino acids. The CDR3 nucleotides are TGCGCCAGCAGCTTGGCCGACAGGTTCTCCTACAATGAGCAGTTCTTC. Translating gives CASSLADRFSYNEQFF.

The chain joins TRBV6-1 to TRBJ2-3; no reliable D call. The V and J ends lost 0 bases and 3 bases respectively, with 4 bases between them. The CDR3 has 13 amino acids. The germline V gene encodes CDR1 MNHNS and CDR2 SASEGT. Here the CDR3 DNA reads TGTGCCAGCAGTGAAGCCAAAACAGATACGCAGTATTTT. This gives the protein CASSEAKTDTQYF.

The chain carries TRBV18 and TRBJ2-5; the D is unclear. The CDR3 runs 13 residues. V lost 2 bases to trimming and J lost 0 bases, with 4 bases between them. Germline V gene sequence: CDR1 KGHSH, CDR2 LQKENI. The CDR3 loop is CASSPAYQETQYF. The CDR3 DNA is TGTGCCAGCTCACCAGCGTACCAAGAGACCCAGTACTTC.

This clone occurred a few times. The chain uses TRBV28 and TRBJ2-5, with 7 bases aligning to TRBD1. Trimming removed 7 bases from V and 5 bases from J; junction bases left unmatched: 10. Per the germline V gene, CDR1 is MDHEN and CDR2 is SYDVKM. The CDR3 loop spans 14 amino acids. CDR3 sequence reads: CASTPWKGAETQYF. Written as DNA, the CDR3 is TGTGCCAGCACCCCATGGAAGGGGGCTGAGACCCAGTACTTC. The full variable domain, its missing parts supplied by reference TRBV28 and TRBJ2-5, is DVKVTQSSRYLVKRTGEKVFLECVQDMDHENMFWYRQDPGLGLRLIYFSYDVKMKEKGDIPEGYSVSREKKERFSLILESASTNQTSMYLCASTPWKGAETQYFGPGTRLLVL.

This clone was counted only a few times. J is TRBJ1-4 and V is TRBV11-2, with D maybe TRBD1 (5 bases). Trimming cost V 2 bases and J 7 bases, with 11 bases left between them. Looked up from germline, CDR1 is SGHAT and CDR2 is FQNNGV. This CDR3 contains 14 residues. The CDR3 reads CASSLRQGSEKLFF. The CDR3 nucleotides are TGTGCCAGCAGCTTAAGGCAGGGTAGTGAAAAACTGTTTTTT.

The CDR3 DNA sequence: TGCAGCGTCGGGACTGCGTACGAGCAGTACTTC. It codes for CSVGTAYEQYF. The chain couples TRBV29-1 to TRBJ2-7, with a possible D match to TRBD2 (6 bases). The V end lost 6 bases, the J end lost 4 bases, and 10 bases lay between the germline ends. CDR3 length: 11 residues. Germline V gene data show CDR1 as SQVTM and CDR2 as ANQGSEA.

This clone was seen a handful of times. The chain is built from TRBV5-1 and TRBJ2-1; no clear D. Trimming took 0 bases from V and 9 from J, leaving 7 bases between them. There are 12 residues in the CDR3. The germline gives CDR1 SGHRS, CDR2 YFSETQ. The CDR3 sequence: CASSLGPREQFF. The CDR3 DNA reads TGCGCCAGCAGCTTGGGCCCCCGTGAGCAGTTCTTC. Filled out from reference TRBV5-1 and TRBJ2-1, the complete variable domain reads KAGVTQTPRYLIKTRGQQVTLSCSPISGHRSVSWYQQTPGQGLQFLFEYFSETQRNKGNFPGRFSGRQFSNSRSEMNVSTLELGDSALYLCASSLGPREQFFGPGTRLTVL.

The sample holds a few counts of this clone. The V and J genes are TRBV6-6 and TRBJ2-5; 10 positions match TRBD2. V shed 6 bases and J 5 bases; nucleotides not matched to a gene: 3. The CDR3 totals 13 residues. Germline V gene data show CDR1 as MNHNY and CDR2 as SVGAGI (reference sequence). CDR3: CASRLAGAETQYF. The CDR3 DNA reads as TGTGCCAGCAGGCTAGCGGGAGCCGAGACCCAGTACTTC.

This chain uses TRBV7-2 with TRBJ2-1, with D hard to call. Deletions cut 5 bases from V and 9 bases from J, with 14 bases between. The germline gives CDR1 SGHTA, CDR2 FQGNSA. This CDR3 spans 13 amino acids. CDR3 sequence (DNA): TGTGCCAGCAGCCAACTACGGGCCCTTGAGCAGTTCTTC. As protein: CASSQLRALEQFF.

The rearrangement links TRBV28 to TRBJ2-5; 10 nucleotides match TRBD1. The J call is doubtful: the DNA matches TRBJ2-7 better. CDR1 and CDR2 from the germline V gene are MDHEN and SYDVKM. The CDR3 runs 20 residues. CDR3 loop: CASSLLGVGDRGSGMYEQYF. DNA of the CDR3: TGTGCCAGCAGTTTATTAGGAGTCGGGGACAGGGGTTCGGGTATGTACGAGCAGTACTTC.

This clone was counted between two and nine times. The chain is built from TRBV29-1 and TRBJ2-7; the match to TRBD2 covers 15 bases. The V segment lost 4 bases and the J segment 4 bases; nucleotides outside the gene matches: 2. Per germline, CDR1 SQVTM and CDR2 ANQGSEA. The CDR3 has 14 residues. The chain's CDR3 is CSVGGTSGRYEQYF. As DNA, the CDR3 is TGCAGCGTTGGGGGGACTAGCGGGAGGTACGAGCAGTACTTC.

J is TRBJ2-3 and V is TRBV7-3, with 7 positions matching TRBD1. In germline, CDR1 is SGHTA, CDR2 FQGTGA. The CDR3 is 15 residues long. V lost 2 bases and J lost 2; bases outside the gene matches: 4. The CDR3 is CASSLQRGPTDTQYF. The CDR3 nucleotides are TGTGCCAGCAGCTTACAAAGGGGGCCCACAGATACGCAGTATTTT.

The rearrangement uses TRBV6-9 and TRBJ2-1, with TRBD2 identical over 7 bases. The CDR3 contains 15 residues. Trimming cost V 9 bases and J 0 bases; bases outside gene matches: 8. Germline V lookup: CDR1 MNHGY, CDR2 SVAAGI. The CDR3 protein is CARIPRGSSYNEQFF. DNA for the CDR3: TGTGCCAGGATCCCTCGCGGGAGCTCCTACAATGAGCAGTTCTTC.

This clone was counted only a few times. The genes are TRBV7-9 and TRBJ2-1; TRBD2 matches at 12 bases. The V segment lost 1 base and the J segment 7 bases; nucleotides outside the gene matches: 14. Germline V gene data show CDR1 as SEHNR and CDR2 as FQNEAQ (reference sequence). This CDR3 comprises 19 residues. The CDR3: CASSLGAVTSGREANEQFF. CDR3 coding DNA: TGTGCCAGCAGCTTAGGTGCTGTGACTAGCGGGAGAGAGGCGAATGAGCAGTTCTTC. The full variable domain, in which reference TRBV7-9 and TRBJ2-1 provide the parts outside the CDR3, is DTGVSQNPRHKITKRGQNVTFRCDPISEHNRLYWYRQTLGQGPEFLTYFQNEAQLEKSRLLSDRFSAERPKGSFSTLEIQRTEQGDSAMYLCASSLGAVTSGREANEQFFGPGTRLTVL.

In this sample, this clone turned up a few times. The V and J genes are TRBV13 and TRBJ1-2, with D uncertain. Trimming removed 10 bases from V and 6 bases from J, with 27 bases in between. The CDR3 has 16 residues. The V gene's germline CDR1 is PRHDT and CDR2 FYEKMQ (reference sequence). CDR3 amino acids: CATLGVWNQARDGYTF. The DNA for the CDR3 is TGTGCCACGTTGGGAGTGTGGAATCAGGCTCGAGATGGCTACACCTTC. Filled out from reference TRBV13 and TRBJ1-2, the complete variable domain reads AAGVIQSPRHLIKEKRETATLKCYPIPRHDTVYWYQQGPGQDPQFLISFYEKMQSDKGSIPDRFSAQQFSDYHSELNMSSLELGDSALYFCATLGVWNQARDGYTFGSGTRLTVV.

This clone was seen only a few times. The chain employs TRBV2 and TRBJ2-7; the match to TRBD1 covers 8 bases. This CDR3 region has 13 residues. Germline V gene data show CDR1 as SNHLY and CDR2 as FYNNEI. V lost 5 bases, J lost 3 bases, and 3 bases stayed unmatched. The CDR3 DNA is TGTGCCAGCAGTCAGGGGGCCGACTACGAGCAGTACTTC. It is translated as CASSQGADYEQYF.

This rearrangement joins TRBV4-2 to TRBJ2-5; D remains ambiguous. This CDR3 is built from 14 residues. V shed 4 bases and J shed 5 bases, with 14 bases lying between them. Germline values: CDR1 LGHNA, CDR2 YNFKEQ. The CDR3 loop reads CASSRAPKGETQYF. The CDR3, as DNA: TGTGCCAGCAGCCGTGCCCCTAAAGGGGAGACCCAGTACTTC.

On this clone: Within the sample, other DNA sequences also encode this same CDR3. The chain combines TRBV7-3 with TRBJ2-1; 7 bases map to TRBD2. Germline CDR1 is SGHTA and CDR2 is FQGTGA. V lost 5 bases, J lost 4 bases, and 2 bases stayed unmatched. This CDR3 region has 13 residues. The chain's CDR3 is CASSLSGYNEQFF. The CDR3 region has the DNA TGTGCCAGCAGCCTTAGCGGGTACAATGAGCAGTTCTTC.

In this sample, this clone turned up a few times. CDR3 in DNA: TGTGCCATCAGAGGGACAGGGGAGTTGTACGAGCAGTACTTC. Translation: CAIRGTGELYEQYF. V and J are TRBV10-3 and TRBJ2-7, with 10 bases matching TRBD1. V shed 6 bases and J 4 bases; nucleotides not matched to a gene: 6. Germline V gene data show CDR1 as ENHRY and CDR2 as SYGVKD. CDR3 length: 14 amino acids.

The chain is built from TRBV7-2 and TRBJ2-3, with D possibly TRBD2 on 6 matching bases. This CDR3 contains 14 residues. Germline V CDR1 and CDR2: SGHTA, FQGNSA. With 5 bases removed from V and 4 bases from J, the gap between germline ends came to 13 bases. The CDR3 sequence: CASSASGRSDTQYF. DNA of the CDR3: TGTGCCAGCAGCGCCAGCGGGCGCTCAGATACGCAGTATTTT.